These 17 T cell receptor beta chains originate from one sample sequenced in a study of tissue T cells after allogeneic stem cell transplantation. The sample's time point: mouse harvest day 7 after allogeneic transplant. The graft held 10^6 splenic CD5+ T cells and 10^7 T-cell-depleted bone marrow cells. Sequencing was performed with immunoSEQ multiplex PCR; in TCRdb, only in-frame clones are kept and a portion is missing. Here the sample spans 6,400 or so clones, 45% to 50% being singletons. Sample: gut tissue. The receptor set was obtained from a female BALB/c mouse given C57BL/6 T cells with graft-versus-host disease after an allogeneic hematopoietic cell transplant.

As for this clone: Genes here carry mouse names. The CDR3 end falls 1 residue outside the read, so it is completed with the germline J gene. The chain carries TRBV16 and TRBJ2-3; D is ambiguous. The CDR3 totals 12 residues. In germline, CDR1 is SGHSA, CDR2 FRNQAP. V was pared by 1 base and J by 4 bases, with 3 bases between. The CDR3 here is CASSLVTETLYF. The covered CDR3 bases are TGTGCAAGCAGCTTAGTGACAGAAACGCTGTAT.

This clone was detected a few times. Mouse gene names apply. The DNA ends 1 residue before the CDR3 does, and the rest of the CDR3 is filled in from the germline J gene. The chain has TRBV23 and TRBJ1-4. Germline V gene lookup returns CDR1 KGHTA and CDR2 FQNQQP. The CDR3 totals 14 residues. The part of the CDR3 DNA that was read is TGCTCCAGCAGTCAAGGGGGGTCCAACGAAAGATTATTT. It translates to CSSSQGGSNERLF. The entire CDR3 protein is CSSSQGGSNERLFF.

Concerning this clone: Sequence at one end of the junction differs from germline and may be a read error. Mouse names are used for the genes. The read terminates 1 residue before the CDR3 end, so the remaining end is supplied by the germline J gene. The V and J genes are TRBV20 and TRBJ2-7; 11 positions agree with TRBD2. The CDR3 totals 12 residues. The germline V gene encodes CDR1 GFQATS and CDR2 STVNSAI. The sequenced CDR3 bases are TGTGGTGCTCGGGACTGGGGGTATGAACAGTAC. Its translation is CGARDWGYEQY. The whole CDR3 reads CGARDWGYEQYF.

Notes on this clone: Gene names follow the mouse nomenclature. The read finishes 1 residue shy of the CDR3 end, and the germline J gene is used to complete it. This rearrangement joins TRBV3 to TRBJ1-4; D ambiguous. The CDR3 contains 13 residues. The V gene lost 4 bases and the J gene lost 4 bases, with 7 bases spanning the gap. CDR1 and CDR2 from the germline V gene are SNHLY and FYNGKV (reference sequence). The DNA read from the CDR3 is TGTGCCAGCAGCTCCCACGGCAACGAAAGATTATTT. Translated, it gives CASSSHGNERLF. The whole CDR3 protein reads CASSSHGNERLFF. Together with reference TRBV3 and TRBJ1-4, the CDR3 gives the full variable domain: GPKVLQIPSHQIIDMGQMVTLNCDPVSNHLYFYWYKQILGQQMEFLVNFYNGKVMEKSKLFKDQFSVERPDGSYFTLKIQPTALEDSAVYFCASSSHGNERLFFGHGTKLSVL.

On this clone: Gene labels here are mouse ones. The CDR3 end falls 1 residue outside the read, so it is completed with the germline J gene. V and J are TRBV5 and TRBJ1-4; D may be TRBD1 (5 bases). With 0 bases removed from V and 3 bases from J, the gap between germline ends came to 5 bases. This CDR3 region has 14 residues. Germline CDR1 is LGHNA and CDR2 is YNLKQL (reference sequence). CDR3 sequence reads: CASSQDRANERLFF. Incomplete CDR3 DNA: TGTGCCAGCAGCCAAGACAGGGCCAACGAAAGATTATTT.

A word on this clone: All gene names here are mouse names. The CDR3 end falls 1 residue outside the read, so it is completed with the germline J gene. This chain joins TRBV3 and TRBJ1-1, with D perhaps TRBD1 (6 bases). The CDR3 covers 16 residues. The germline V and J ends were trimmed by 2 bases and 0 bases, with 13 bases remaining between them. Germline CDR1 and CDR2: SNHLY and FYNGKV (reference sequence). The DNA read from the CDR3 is TGTGCCAGCAGCTTACGGTGGGACACAGCAAACACAGAAGTCTTC. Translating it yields CASSLRWDTANTEVF. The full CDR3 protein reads CASSLRWDTANTEVFF.

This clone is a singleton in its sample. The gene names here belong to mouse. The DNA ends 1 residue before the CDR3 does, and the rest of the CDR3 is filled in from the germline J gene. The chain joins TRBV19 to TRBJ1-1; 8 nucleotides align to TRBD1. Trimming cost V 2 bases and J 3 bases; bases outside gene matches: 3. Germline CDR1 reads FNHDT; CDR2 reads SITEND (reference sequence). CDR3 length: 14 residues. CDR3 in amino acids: CASSISGGHTEVFF. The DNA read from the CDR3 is TGTGCCAGCAGTATTTCAGGGGGCCACACAGAAGTCTTC.

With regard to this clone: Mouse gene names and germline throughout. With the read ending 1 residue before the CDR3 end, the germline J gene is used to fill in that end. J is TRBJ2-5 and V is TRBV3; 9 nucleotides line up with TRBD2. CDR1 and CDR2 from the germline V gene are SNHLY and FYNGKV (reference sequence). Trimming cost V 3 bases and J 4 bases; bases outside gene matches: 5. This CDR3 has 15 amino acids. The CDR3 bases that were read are TGTGCCAGCAGCTTCGGCTGGGGGGGGGAAGACACCCAGTAC. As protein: CASSFGWGGEDTQY. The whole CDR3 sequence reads CASSFGWGGEDTQYF.

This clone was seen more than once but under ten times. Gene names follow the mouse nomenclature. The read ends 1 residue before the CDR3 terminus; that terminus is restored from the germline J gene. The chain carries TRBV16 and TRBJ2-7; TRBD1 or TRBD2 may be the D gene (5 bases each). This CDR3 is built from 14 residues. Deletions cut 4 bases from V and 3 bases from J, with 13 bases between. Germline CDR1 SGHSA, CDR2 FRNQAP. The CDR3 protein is CASSSGTALYEQYF. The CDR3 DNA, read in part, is TGTGCAAGCAGCTCCGGGACGGCTCTCTATGAACAGTAC.

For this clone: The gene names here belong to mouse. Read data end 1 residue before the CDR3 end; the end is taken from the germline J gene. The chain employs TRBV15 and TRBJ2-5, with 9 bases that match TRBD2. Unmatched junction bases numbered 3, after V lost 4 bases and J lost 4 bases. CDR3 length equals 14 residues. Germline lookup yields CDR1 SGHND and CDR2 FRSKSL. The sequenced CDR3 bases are TGTGCCAGCAGTTCCGGACTGGGGAAAGACACCCAGTAC. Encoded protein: CASSSGLGKDTQY. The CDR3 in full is CASSSGLGKDTQYF.

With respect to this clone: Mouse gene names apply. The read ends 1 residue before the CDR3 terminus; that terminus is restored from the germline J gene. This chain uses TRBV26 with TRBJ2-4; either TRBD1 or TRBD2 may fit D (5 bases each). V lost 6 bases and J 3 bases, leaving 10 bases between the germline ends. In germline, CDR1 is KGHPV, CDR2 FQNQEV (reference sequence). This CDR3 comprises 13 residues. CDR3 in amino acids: CASSQGRQNTLYF. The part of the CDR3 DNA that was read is TGTGCCAGCAGCCAGGGACGGCAAAACACCTTGTAC.

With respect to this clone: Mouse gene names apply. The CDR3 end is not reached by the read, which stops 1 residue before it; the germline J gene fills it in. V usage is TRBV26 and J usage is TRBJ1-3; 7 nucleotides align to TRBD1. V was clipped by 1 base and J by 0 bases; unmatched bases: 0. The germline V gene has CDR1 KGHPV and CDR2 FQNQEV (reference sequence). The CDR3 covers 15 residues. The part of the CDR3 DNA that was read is TGTGCCAGCAGTCTGTACAGGGGTTCTGGAAATACGCTCTAT. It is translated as CASSLYRGSGNTLY. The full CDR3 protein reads CASSLYRGSGNTLYF.

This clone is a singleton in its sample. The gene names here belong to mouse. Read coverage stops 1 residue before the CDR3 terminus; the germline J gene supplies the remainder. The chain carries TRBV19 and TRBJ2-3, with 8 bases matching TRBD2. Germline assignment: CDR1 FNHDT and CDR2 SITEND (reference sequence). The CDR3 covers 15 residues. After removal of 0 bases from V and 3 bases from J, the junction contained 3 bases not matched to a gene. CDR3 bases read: TGTGCCAGCAGTATAGCTAACTGGGGGGCAGAAACGCTGTAT. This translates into CASSIANWGAETLY. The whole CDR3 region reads CASSIANWGAETLYF. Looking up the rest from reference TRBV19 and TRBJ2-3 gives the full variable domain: GGIITQTPKFLIGQEGQKLTLKCQQNFNHDTMYWYRQDSGKGLRLIYYSITENDLQKGDLSEGYDASREKKSSFSLTVTSAQKNEMAVFLCASSIANWGAETLYFGSGTRLTVL.

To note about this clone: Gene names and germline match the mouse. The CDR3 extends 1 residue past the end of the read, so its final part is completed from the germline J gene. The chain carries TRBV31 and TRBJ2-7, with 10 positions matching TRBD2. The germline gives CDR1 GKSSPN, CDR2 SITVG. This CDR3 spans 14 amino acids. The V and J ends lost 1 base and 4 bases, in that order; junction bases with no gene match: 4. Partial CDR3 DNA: TGTGCCTGGAGTCCTCCGGGACTGGGGTATGAACAGTAC. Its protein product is CAWSPPGLGYEQY. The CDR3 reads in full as CAWSPPGLGYEQYF.

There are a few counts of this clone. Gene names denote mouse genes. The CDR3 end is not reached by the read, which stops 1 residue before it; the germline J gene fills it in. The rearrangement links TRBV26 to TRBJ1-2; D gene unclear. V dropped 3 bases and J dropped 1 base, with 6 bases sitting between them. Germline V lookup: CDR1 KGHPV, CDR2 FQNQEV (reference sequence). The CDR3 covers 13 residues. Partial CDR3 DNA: TGTGCCAGCAGTCTTGGCATAAACTCCGACTACACC. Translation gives CASSLGINSDYT. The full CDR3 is CASSLGINSDYTF.

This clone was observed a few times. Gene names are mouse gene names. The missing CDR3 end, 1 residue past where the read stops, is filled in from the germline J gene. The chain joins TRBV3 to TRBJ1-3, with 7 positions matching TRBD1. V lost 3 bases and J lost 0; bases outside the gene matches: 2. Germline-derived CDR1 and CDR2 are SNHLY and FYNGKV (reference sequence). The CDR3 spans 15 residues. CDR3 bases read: TGTGCCAGCAGCTTCCGGGACAGTTCTGGAAATACGCTCTAT. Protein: CASSFRDSSGNTLY. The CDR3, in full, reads CASSFRDSSGNTLYF.

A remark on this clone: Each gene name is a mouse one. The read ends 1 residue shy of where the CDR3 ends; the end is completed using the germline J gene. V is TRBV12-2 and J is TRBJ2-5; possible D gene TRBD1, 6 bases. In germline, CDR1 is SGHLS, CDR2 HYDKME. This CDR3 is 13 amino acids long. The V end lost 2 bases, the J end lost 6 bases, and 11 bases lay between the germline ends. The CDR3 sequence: CASSPQGRDTQYF. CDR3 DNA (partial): TGTGCCAGCTCTCCTCAGGGGAGGGACACCCAGTAC.